This T cell receptor (beta chain) was recovered during a study of blood T cells in healthy people across ages. Primed by a sample-barcoded 5' primer and a J-beta primer mix, a second PCR proceeded for about 6 to 12 cycles. TCRdb used MiXCR to reprocess the 5' RACE reads, holding one entry per CDR3 protein. Of around 2 million distinct CDR3 sequences in the sample, 30% to 40% were seen once. This clonotype was detected only a few times. What it recognizes is unknown. Peripheral blood, about 9.3 milliliters per donor, was collected. Each sample had at least 6 million PBMCs isolated. General observations from the study: Both higher diversity and more naive CD4+ cells marked long-lived donors when set against aged donors. With donor CMV status unknown, expanded clonotype changes were possibly confounded.

The CDR3 runs 14 residues. Germline lookup yields CDR1 SEHNR and CDR2 FQNEAQ (reference sequence). V was cut by 5 bases and J by 4 bases, with 14 bases left in between. Material: blood. This TCR came from a human donor in good health. The chain employs TRBV7-9 and TRBJ1-1; D possibly corresponds to TRBD1 (6 bases). The CDR3, as DNA: TGTGCCAGCAGCCGCCTGGGGGCTGGCACTGAAGCTTTCTTT. This gives the protein CASSRLGAGTEAFF.